The 25 T cell receptor beta chains given below trace back to one sample, sequenced in a study of spatial heterogeneity in lung cancer. Study-wide results and limits: Tumors with more nonsynonymous mutations had more expanded intratumoral alpha and beta TCRs.

TCRdb fed the 5' RACE reads into MiXCR, producing one record per CDR3 protein. Of 17,000 or so distinct CDR3 sequences listed, around 6.2% are singletons. Time point defined: sample taken at primary tumor resection. Their recognized antigens are unknown. This specimen was lung tumor tissue, taken at surgery. The origin of the receptors is a male donor with early-stage non-small cell lung cancer.

This clonotype is judged large. This beta chain turned up in a library designed for alpha chains; as an off-target read, its abundance says little. The chain has TRBV3-1 and TRBJ2-1; 11 bases fit TRBD2. Germline trimming cut 4 bases from V and 6 bases from J; bases unmatched to any gene: 5. Germline loops: CDR1 LGHDT, CDR2 YNNKEL (reference sequence). This CDR3 is built from 15 residues. CDR3 amino acids: CASSLGTSGSNEQFF. The CDR3, as DNA: TGTGCCAGCAGCCTGGGGACTAGCGGCTCCAATGAGCAGTTCTTC.

By share, this clonotype counts as medium-sized (0.01 to 0.1%). Since the library was made to target alpha chains, this beta chain is a stray read and its abundance is not meaningful. J is TRBJ2-1 and V is TRBV7-9; 9 bases are a match to TRBD1. Germline V gene data show CDR1 as SEHNR and CDR2 as FQNEAQ (reference sequence). This CDR3 contains 15 residues. The ends lost 6 bases at V and 9 bases at J; junction bases unmatched: 12. Here the CDR3 reads CASSSGTGSPGEQFF. DNA for the CDR3: TGTGCCAGCAGTTCCGGGACAGGGTCACCGGGTGAGCAGTTCTTC.

This clonotype appeared many times. For a library built for alpha chains, this beta chain is a stray read; little rests on its size. This chain joins TRBV6-5 and TRBJ2-7; D unclear. CDR1 and CDR2 from the germline V gene are MNHEY and SVGAGI. The CDR3 sequence is 15 residues long. Trimming stripped 0 bases from V and 6 bases from J, with 15 bases between. The CDR3 protein is CASSYSRRVGFEQYF. The CDR3 DNA is TGTGCCAGCAGTTACTCGCGTAGGGTCGGGTTCGAGCAGTACTTC.

In this sample, this clonotype turned up many times. Found in a library prepared for alpha chains, this beta chain is an off-target read, and its abundance has little meaning. This chain uses TRBV5-1 with TRBJ2-4, with TRBD2 as a possible D gene (5 bases). CDR1 SGHRS and CDR2 YFSETQ come from the germline V gene. The CDR3 runs to 15 residues. Trimming stripped 4 bases from V and 6 bases from J, with 17 bases between. CDR3 amino acids: CASSVEDGGRNIQYF. The CDR3 nucleotides are TGCGCCAGCAGCGTGGAGGATGGAGGAAGAAACATTCAGTACTTC.

This clonotype is medium-sized (0.01 to 0.1%) by share. This beta chain came through as a stray read in a library set up for alpha chains, and its size says little. The chain carries TRBV7-9 and TRBJ1-1; D unresolved. The germline V gene has CDR1 SEHNR and CDR2 FQNEAQ (reference sequence). CDR3 length: 12 amino acids. The V end lost 1 base, the J end lost 2 bases, and 2 bases lay between the germline ends. Here the CDR3 DNA reads TGTGCCAGCAGCTTAGAAAACACTGAAGCTTTCTTT. Residues: CASSLENTEAFF.

In this sample, this clonotype turned up many times. This beta chain is a stray sequence in a library constructed for alpha chains; its clone size is not meaningful. The chain couples TRBV13 to TRBJ1-5; D perhaps matches TRBD1 (5 bases). Deletions cut 0 bases from V and 5 bases from J, with 8 bases between. This CDR3 comprises 14 residues. Germline values: CDR1 PRHDT, CDR2 FYEKMQ (reference sequence). The CDR3 spells CASSLGQGHQPQHF. CDR3 in DNA: TGTGCCAGCAGCTTAGGGCAGGGACATCAGCCCCAGCATTTT.

This clonotype was recorded many times. Because the library targeted alpha chains, this beta chain is an off-target read whose size means little. The chain is built from TRBV5-4 and TRBJ2-1, with 8 bases lining up with TRBD1. With V trimmed by 0 bases and J by 9 bases, 14 bases remained unmatched. In germline, CDR1 is SGHNT, CDR2 YYREEE (reference sequence). The CDR3 is 17 residues long. The CDR3 coding sequence is TGTGCCAGCAGCTTGGCCGCGGGTGGGACAGGAGCTTTTGAGCAGTTCTTC. Its translation is CASSLAAGGTGAFEQFF.

This clonotype was found many times. A library made for alpha chains picked up this beta chain off target, so its size means little. The V call is TRBV27, the J call TRBJ2-3, with D possibly matching TRBD2 (7 bases). The CDR3 extends over 16 amino acids. CDR1 is MNHEY, CDR2 SMNVEV, per germline (reference sequence). The V end was cut by 2 bases, the J end by 6 bases, with 18 bases between. CDR3 sequence reads: CASSLNLGGAGDTQYF. The CDR3 DNA reads as TGTGCCAGCAGTTTAAACCTAGGGGGGGCAGGCGATACGCAGTATTTT.

This clonotype was detected ten times or more. This beta chain turned up in a library designed for alpha chains; as an off-target read, its abundance says little. The chain carries TRBV12-3 or TRBV12-4 and TRBJ1-3; D possibly corresponds to TRBD1 (6 bases). V shed 8 bases and J shed 2 bases, with 16 bases lying between them. The CDR3 totals 15 residues. CDR3 sequence (DNA): TGTGCCAGCGACGGGGGCCGGCTTACTGGAAACACCATATATTTT. Its protein product is CASDGGRLTGNTIYF.

With respect to this clonotype: This beta chain turned up in a library designed for alpha chains; as an off-target read, its abundance says little. This chain joins TRBV20-1 and TRBJ2-3; D not certain. Trimming took off 0 bases at V and 3 bases at J, with 13 bases between the two ends. The CDR3 is 15 amino acids. Germline CDR1 DFQATT, CDR2 SNEGSKA (reference sequence). CDR3 in amino acids: CSARDPLKSTDTQYF. CDR3 coding DNA: TGCAGTGCTAGAGATCCACTGAAGTCAACAGATACGCAGTATTTT.

This clonotype was picked up many times. This beta chain is off target for a library built for alpha chains, so its abundance means little. The chain couples TRBV7-2 to TRBJ2-1; D possibly corresponds to TRBD2 (7 bases). CDR3 length: 15 amino acids. Germline loops: CDR1 SGHTA, CDR2 FQGNSA. Deletions cut 5 bases from V and 4 bases from J, with 15 bases between. For the CDR3, the DNA is TGTGCCAGCAGCCGGGGCGGGGGCCAATACAATGAGCAGTTCTTC. It specifies CASSRGGGQYNEQFF.

This clonotype was observed at least ten times. Because this beta chain is a stray read in a library intended to capture alpha chains, its abundance should not be given much weight. The J gene is TRBJ2-7, the V gene TRBV12-3 or TRBV12-4; tentatively, D is TRBD1 (6 bases). Deletions cut 6 bases from V and 3 bases from J, with 12 bases between. The CDR3 has 13 amino acids. The CDR3 sequence: CASREAGVYEQYF. The CDR3 DNA sequence: TGTGCCAGCAGGGAGGCAGGGGTCTACGAGCAGTACTTC.

This clonotype was counted many times. Little can be read into the size of this beta chain, an off-target read in a library designed for alpha chains. This sequence joins TRBV7-9 and TRBJ2-1; TRBD2 is a possible D gene (6 bases). Per germline, CDR1 SEHNR and CDR2 FQNEAQ (reference sequence). The length of the CDR3 is 18 residues. Trimming cost V 1 base and J 3 bases, with 19 bases left between them. Here the CDR3 reads CASSLGTLLRDRYNEQFF. DNA of the CDR3: TGTGCCAGCAGCTTAGGGACCCTCCTGCGGGATCGCTACAATGAGCAGTTCTTC. Filled out from reference TRBV7-9 and TRBJ2-1, the complete variable domain reads DTGVSQNPRHKITKRGQNVTFRCDPISEHNRLYWYRQTLGQGPEFLTYFQNEAQLEKSRLLSDRFSAERPKGSFSTLEIQRTEQGDSAMYLCASSLGTLLRDRYNEQFFGPGTRLTVL.

This clonotype was found many times. As an off-target read in a library built for alpha chains, this beta chain has a frequency of little significance. The chain uses TRBV7-8 and TRBJ2-1; 16 bases align to TRBD2. The CDR3 consists of 23 residues. The germline V gene has CDR1 SGHVS and CDR2 FQNEAQ. The trim removed 6 bases at V and 0 bases at J, leaving 20 bases unmatched. The CDR3 DNA reads as TGTGCCAGCAGGAGTACAGGGGGCGGTGAGGGACTAGCGGGAGGGCGCTCCTACAATGAGCAGTTCTTC. Protein product: CASRSTGGGEGLAGGRSYNEQFF.

This clonotype has at least ten counts. The size of this beta chain means little, since it is a stray read in a library made for alpha chains. The CDR3 DNA sequence: TGTGCCAGTAGCCTGATAGCAGGACAAGGGGAATGGCTAGCGGGAGGGCCTTCCTACAATGAGCAGTTCTTC. It encodes CASSLIAGQGEWLAGGPSYNEQFF. The V and J genes are TRBV19 and TRBJ2-1; 12 positions agree with TRBD2. The CDR3 totals 24 residues. The trim removed 6 bases at V and 1 base at J, leaving 28 bases unmatched. Germline CDR1 and CDR2: LNHDA and SQIVND (reference sequence). Full variable domain (missing parts from reference TRBV19 and TRBJ2-1): DGGITQSPKYLFRKEGQNVTLSCEQNLNHDAMYWYRQDPGQGLRLIYYSQIVNDFQKGDIAEGYSVSREKKESFPLTVTSAQKNPTAFYLCASSLIAGQGEWLAGGPSYNEQFFGPGTRLTVL.

This clonotype was found many times. Since it is a stray read in a library aimed at alpha chains, this beta chain has a size that is not meaningful. This chain uses TRBV27 with TRBJ1-5; 11 positions agree with TRBD1. Germline V gene lookup returns CDR1 MNHEY and CDR2 SMNVEV (reference sequence). CDR3 size: 16 residues. V dropped 5 bases and J dropped 6; count of bases not matched to a gene: 9. CDR3 in amino acids: CASSPKDRGRFQPQHF. CDR3 nucleotide sequence: TGTGCCAGCAGTCCCAAGGACAGGGGGCGCTTTCAGCCCCAGCATTTT.

This clonotype was observed many times. This beta chain was picked up by a library intended for alpha chains and is off target, so its count carries little meaning. This chain links TRBV2 with TRBJ1-1, with D uncertain. CDR3 size: 14 residues. Trimming took off 2 bases at V and 5 bases at J, with 12 bases between the two ends. Germline V gene lookup returns CDR1 SNHLY and CDR2 FYNNEI. CDR3 coding DNA: TGTGCCAGCAGTGAAACAAGGGTCTGGACTGAAGCTTTCTTT. This sequence encodes CASSETRVWTEAFF. The full variable domain, completed using reference TRBV2 and TRBJ1-1, is EPEVTQTPSHQVTQMGQEVILRCVPISNHLYFYWYRQILGQKVEFLVSFYNNEISEKSEIFDDQFSVERPDGSNFTLKIRSTKLEDSAMYFCASSETRVWTEAFFGQGTRLTVV.

Remarks on this clonotype: This beta chain lies outside the target of a library built for alpha chains; its clone size means little. The chain is built from TRBV5-4 and TRBJ1-2, with 7 bases lining up with TRBD1. This CDR3 is built from 15 residues. Germline loops: CDR1 SGHNT, CDR2 YYREEE (reference sequence). With V trimmed by 4 bases and J by 1 base, 7 bases remained unmatched. The CDR3 loop is CASSTDRSGNYGYTF. The CDR3 region has the DNA TGTGCCAGCAGCACGGACAGGTCGGGTAACTATGGCTACACCTTC.

This clonotype came up a few times. This beta chain is an off-target read within a library intended for alpha chains, so its frequency means little. This chain uses TRBV5-4 with TRBJ2-1; 9 bases fit TRBD2. The CDR3 spans 15 residues. Germline assignment: CDR1 SGHNT and CDR2 YYREEE (reference sequence). V was clipped by 5 bases and J by 6 bases; unmatched bases: 9. CDR3: CASRLGSGGSNEQFF. The DNA for the CDR3 is TGTGCCAGCAGGCTGGGTAGCGGGGGATCCAATGAGCAGTTCTTC.

Ten or more counts support this clonotype. Found in a library prepared for alpha chains, this beta chain is an off-target read, and its abundance has little meaning. This chain links TRBV10-3 with TRBJ2-3; no firm D call. CDR3 size: 14 residues. Germline values: CDR1 ENHRY, CDR2 SYGVKD. Trimming removed 0 bases at V and 2 bases at J, with 6 bases between. The chain's CDR3 is CAISESGLTDTQYF. The CDR3 bases are TGTGCCATCAGTGAGTCCGGCCTCACAGATACGCAGTATTTT.

This clonotype was seen many times. Found in a library prepared for alpha chains, this beta chain is an off-target read, and its abundance has little meaning. The chain couples TRBV4-1 to TRBJ1-3, with 7 bases fitting TRBD1. This CDR3 is built from 17 residues. Losses at the gene ends were 3 bases for V and 2 bases for J; bases not matched to a gene: 10. CDR1 is MGHRA and CDR2 is YSYEKL in the germline V gene. The chain's CDR3 is CASSQTWGQSPGNTIYF. The CDR3 DNA follows: TGCGCCAGCAGCCAGACCTGGGGACAGAGCCCTGGAAACACCATATATTTT.

Note on this clonotype: This beta chain slipped into a library made for alpha chains as a stray read, so its size is not meaningful. The rearrangement links TRBV7-9 to TRBJ2-7, with 12 bases fitting TRBD2. Germline CDR1 and CDR2: SEHNR and FQNEAQ (reference sequence). After removal of 6 bases from V and 0 bases from J, the junction contained 3 bases not matched to a gene. The CDR3 has 15 residues. For the CDR3, the DNA is TGTGCCAGCAGTTCGGGACTAGCGGGCTCCTACGAGCAGTACTTC. It specifies CASSSGLAGSYEQYF.

This clonotype was found many times. With the library built for alpha chains, this beta chain is off target and its frequency is not meaningful. The chain's CDR3 is CASSLGPRPENIQYF. The CDR3 bases are TGTGCCAGCAGTTTAGGCCCCCGGCCCGAAAACATTCAGTACTTC. V gene TRBV12-3 or TRBV12-4 combines with J gene TRBJ2-4; D gene uncertain. Between the trimmed V and J ends, which lost 1 base and 5 bases, there was a span of 12 bases. The length of the CDR3 is 15 residues.

This clonotype was observed many times. Within a library made for alpha chains, this beta chain is off target, and its count is uninformative. V gene TRBV29-1 combines with J gene TRBJ1-2; D might be TRBD1 (6 bases). This CDR3 region has 12 residues. The germline V gene has CDR1 SQVTM and CDR2 ANQGSEA. The V end was cut by 5 bases, the J end by 9 bases, with 16 bases between. The CDR3 reads CSVTDRFGSYTF. The CDR3 DNA sequence: TGCAGCGTTACTGACAGGTTTGGCAGCTACACCTTC.

This clonotype was counted many times. Being off target in a library aimed at alpha chains, this beta chain has a size of little meaning. The chain combines TRBV28 with TRBJ2-7; no clear D gene. Trimming removed 0 bases from V and 2 bases from J, with 11 bases in between. The V gene's germline CDR1 is MDHEN and CDR2 SYDVKM. The CDR3 covers 15 residues. CDR3 coding DNA: TGTGCCAGCAGTTTATGGGCTACCGGAACCTACGAGCAGTACTTC. Protein sequence: CASSLWATGTYEQYF.